This T cell receptor beta chain was documented in a study of T-cell reconstitution after alpha-beta-depleted transplantation in children. The germline V and J ends were trimmed by 1 base and 0 bases, with 6 bases remaining between them. Germline-derived CDR1 and CDR2 are LGHDT and YNNKEL (reference sequence). This CDR3 is built from 15 residues. The TCRbeta library was prepared with unique molecular identifiers. TCRdb ran MiXCR on the PCR reads and lists one entry per CDR3 protein. The repertoire has fewer than 550,000 distinct CDR3 sequences, around 9.9% of them found once; the top ten carry about 5%.

The chain links TRBV3-1 to TRBJ2-2; TRBD1 might be the D (5 bases). The sequence came from a human donor who donated a stem cell graft to a child with acute myeloid leukemia. Source: PBMCs from the stem cell graft donor, taken from the stem cell graft. The CDR3 sequence is CASSQVTANTGELFF. The CDR3 DNA reads as TGTGCCAGCAGCCAAGTGACAGCGAACACCGGGGAGCTGTTTTTT.